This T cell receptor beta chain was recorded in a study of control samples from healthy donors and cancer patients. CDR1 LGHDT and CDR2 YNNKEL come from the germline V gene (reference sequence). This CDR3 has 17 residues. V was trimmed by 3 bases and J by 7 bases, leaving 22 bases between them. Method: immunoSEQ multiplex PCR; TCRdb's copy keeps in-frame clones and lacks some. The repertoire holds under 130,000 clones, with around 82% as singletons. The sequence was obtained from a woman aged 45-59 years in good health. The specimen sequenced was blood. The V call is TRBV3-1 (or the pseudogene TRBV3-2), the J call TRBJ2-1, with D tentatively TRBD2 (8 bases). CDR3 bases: TGTGCCAGCAGCCATGATCACAGGGGAGGGACTAGGAATGAGCAGTTCTTC. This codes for CASSHDHRGGTRNEQFF.